These T cell receptor beta chains were read from a single sample in a study of human CD8 memory T cell subsets. TCRdb re-called the 5' RACE reads and shows each CDR3 protein once, DNA omitted. This listing includes approximately 7,000 distinct CDR3 sequences. Sequences were obtained from CD8+ stem-like memory T cells (TSCM and TCM) sorted from PBMCs. Receptors were obtained from a human donor in good health. Both conserved end residues are part of each CDR3. Clone size is not always given. Where it is, it says once, few, many or a class for expanded clones.

v_call	clone_size	j_call	cdr3_length	cdr3_aa
TRBV5-1	.	TRBJ2-3	15	CASSLGGQGTDTQYF
TRBV20-1	.	TRBJ2-1	13	CSARDLRAGSLFF
TRBV27	.	TRBJ2-2	13	CASSLNTAGELFF
TRBV4-1	.	TRBJ2-2	14	CASRQGPYTGELFF
TRBV29-1	medium-sized	TRBJ1-2	12	CSVSDGNYGYTF
TRBV29-1	.	TRBJ2-1	13	CSVERDRVDEQFF
TRBV5-5	.	TRBJ2-3	15	CASSLAGRDTDTQYF
TRBV7-8	.	TRBJ1-2	15	CASGGQGRANYGYTF
TRBV20-1	.	TRBJ2-1	18	CSATGTSGMGAFYNEQFF
TRBV28	.	TRBJ1-4	16	CASRTRTELEHEKLFF
TRBV4-1	.	TRBJ2-1	16	CASSQEGGRRGNEQFF
TRBV29-1	.	TRBJ2-3	16	CSAALSLAYSTDTQYF